The 9 T cell receptor beta chains presented below share a single source sample, sequenced in a study of regulatory T cells in long-lasting Graves disease. The time point was: newly diagnosed GD, antithyroid drugs for less than 3 months. TCR sequences were obtained from RNA taken from PBMCs. Researchers made TCR beta libraries by using iRepertoire HTBI primers and running Arm-PCR on CDR3 regions. One entry per CDR3 protein, called by TCRdb with MiXCR from the multiplex PCR reads. Altogether under 500,000 distinct CDR3 sequences are present, around 15% being singletons, with the ten largest covering around 11%. The sample was also linked to a second study, of T cells in Graves' hyperthyroidism and ophthalmopathy.

Source: peripheral blood mononuclear cells (PBMCs), taken at new diagnosis, from a patient treated with antithyroid drugs. These receptors originate from a woman aged 25-40 years with Graves disease.

This clonotype came up many times. The V call is TRBV24-1, the J call TRBJ2-1; TRBD2 matches 10 bases. The J segment lost 7 bases and the V segment lost 4 bases, leaving 9 bases of the junction unmatched. The CDR3 has 16 residues. The V gene's germline CDR1 is KGHDR and CDR2 SFDVKD. The DNA for the CDR3 is TGTGCCACCAGTGAGTCCCTAGCGGGAGTGCGAAATGAGCAGTTCTTC. As protein: CATSESLAGVRNEQFF.

Of note for this clonotype: A much larger clone differs from this one at a single base, so this may be a read error. The J gene is TRBJ2-2, the V gene TRBV27; possible D gene TRBD2, 5 bases. CDR1 and CDR2 (germline): MNHEY, SMNVEV (reference sequence). Between the trimmed V and J ends, which lost 6 bases and 6 bases, there was a span of 17 bases. The length of the CDR3 is 15 residues. The CDR3 region is CASSLGPLGAGELFF. The CDR3 DNA is TGTGCCAGCAGCCTCGGGCCCCTCGGGGCCGGGGAGCTGTTTTTT.

This clonotype was recorded many times. This sequence joins TRBV18 and TRBJ2-1; D is unresolved. The germline gives CDR1 KGHSH, CDR2 LQKENI. CDR3 length equals 16 residues. The germline V and J ends were trimmed by 3 bases and 0 bases, with 12 bases remaining between them. The CDR3 DNA follows: TGTGCCAGCTCACCCTCCCAAACCCGCTCCTACAATGAGCAGTTCTTC. Protein: CASSPSQTRSYNEQFF.

This clonotype was seen repeatedly, ten times or more. This sequence joins TRBV7-2 and TRBJ2-7; no firm D call. CDR1 and CDR2 from the germline V gene are SGHTA and FQGNSA. This CDR3 has 16 residues. Trimming removed 3 bases from V and 2 bases from J, with 17 bases in between. The CDR3 nucleotides are TGTGCCAGCAGCTTCAGTCCGTGGGCCTCTACCTACGAGCAGTACTTC. As protein: CASSFSPWASTYEQYF.

This clonotype was detected many times. The genes are TRBV27 and TRBJ2-1; 9 bases agree with TRBD2. This CDR3 is 16 amino acids long. Germline trimming cut 7 bases from V and 6 bases from J; bases unmatched to any gene: 13. CDR1 is MNHEY and CDR2 is SMNVEV in the germline V gene (reference sequence). Written as DNA, the CDR3 is TGTGCCAGCACCTTTATAGCGGGAGTGGGCCCCAATGAGCAGTTCTTC. Residues: CASTFIAGVGPNEQFF.

The sample holds many counts of this clonotype. The CDR3 region has the DNA TGTGCCAGCAGCCCTCTAGCGGGAGGGCTAAAAGAGACCCAGTACTTC. The encoded protein is CASSPLAGGLKETQYF. This chain links TRBV7-6 with TRBJ2-5, with 12 positions matching TRBD2. The length of the CDR3 is 16 residues. Per the germline V gene, CDR1 is SGHVS and CDR2 is FNYEAQ. V dropped 5 bases and J dropped 3; count of bases not matched to a gene: 7.

Ten or more counts support this clonotype. The CDR3 sequence is CASSRKGGLAGTQYF. The CDR3 bases are TGTGCCAGCAGCCGCAAGGGAGGACTAGCGGGGACCCAGTACTTC. V gene TRBV3-1 combines with J gene TRBJ2-5, with 11 bases fitting TRBD2. Trimming at V came to 4 bases and at J to 7 bases, leaving 8 bases not matched to a gene. Germline CDR1 reads LGHDT; CDR2 reads YNNKEL (reference sequence). The CDR3 runs 15 residues.

This clonotype occurred many times. The chain is built from TRBV14 and TRBJ1-1; D unclear. CDR3 size: 15 residues. Germline V CDR1 and CDR2: SGHDN, FVKESK. V was shortened by 4 bases and J by 0 bases, with 12 bases between the two germline ends. CDR3 bases: TGTGCCAGCAGCCGGCTCGGAGGAATGAACACTGAAGCTTTCTTT. Protein product: CASSRLGGMNTEAFF.

This clonotype was counted ten times or more. This chain links TRBV18 with TRBJ1-2; D may be TRBD1 (5 bases). From germline, CDR1 is KGHSH and CDR2 LQKENI. The CDR3 is made up of 15 amino acids. Between the trimmed V and J ends, which lost 4 bases and 0 bases, there was a span of 12 bases. The CDR3 protein is CASSRPTASNYGYTF. The CDR3 nucleotides are TGTGCCAGCTCACGACCGACAGCCTCTAACTATGGCTACACCTTC.